This T cell receptor (beta chain) was recorded in a study of spatial heterogeneity in lung cancer. Overall study context: The study sequenced follow-up PBMC samples when they were available, at a median of approximately 2 years after resection.

Trimming shortened V by 10 bases and J by 8 bases, and 20 bases separated the two germline ends. CDR3 length: 14 residues. The germline V gene encodes CDR1 LNHDA and CDR2 SQIVND (reference sequence). This clonotype has more than one count but fewer than ten. The sample's time point: blood at routine non-recurrence follow-up after resection. Unsorted whole RNA from tumor, nontumor lung or frozen PBMC underwent sequencing. Every molecule of TCR cDNA had its own unique molecular identifier. TCRdb reprocessed the 5' RACE reads via MiXCR and lists one record per CDR3 protein. This sample has 110,000 or so distinct CDR3 sequences, with approximately 11% found just once.

This material consisted of PBMCs, taken at follow-up. The chain joins TRBV19 to TRBJ1-4; D gene unclear. This sequence originates from a female donor with early-stage non-small cell lung cancer. The CDR3 loop reads CATRAGLEEEKLFF. The CDR3 DNA is TGTGCCACTCGAGCGGGTTTAGAGGAGGAAAAACTGTTTTTT.